Following are 32 T cell receptor beta chains from one sample sequenced in a study of blood T cell repertoires in COVID-19. Clones were read by immunoSEQ multiplex PCR, and TCRdb kept only the in-frame ones, dropping some. This table has about 410,000 clones, 86% appearing once. Sequencing used peripheral blood. These TCRs come from a woman aged 25-40 years with active or convalescent COVID-19.

The CDR3, as DNA: TGTGCCAGCAGCCCGGCAGGGGGAGGCAATCAGCCCCAGCATTTT. It yields the protein CASSPAGGGNQPQHF. The rearrangement joins TRBV4-2 to TRBJ1-5; 7 bases align to TRBD1. The CDR3 loop spans 15 amino acids. Trimming at V came to 4 bases and at J to 2 bases, leaving 5 bases not matched to a gene. Germline-derived CDR1 and CDR2 are LGHNA and YNFKEQ.

The chain uses TRBV10-2 and TRBJ2-5; D uncertain. The V and J ends lost 2 bases and 7 bases respectively, with 11 bases between them. Looked up from germline, CDR1 is WSHSY and CDR2 is SAAADI. This CDR3 contains 13 residues. CDR3 DNA sequence: TGCGCCAGCAGTGAGCAACAGCTCGGGACCCAGTACTTC. Amino acid sequence: CASSEQQLGTQYF.

The CDR3, as DNA: TGCAGCGATGAGACAGCGAACACTGAAGCTTTCTTT. Residues: CSDETANTEAFF. The chain is built from TRBV29-1 and TRBJ1-1, with a possible D match to TRBD1 (5 bases). The CDR3 extends over 12 amino acids. Germline CDR1 SQVTM, CDR2 ANQGSEA. Trimming pared 7 bases from V and 1 base from J, leaving 10 bases between.

The chain uses TRBV7-2 and TRBJ2-2; 9 nucleotides match TRBD2. Germline V lookup: CDR1 SGHTA, CDR2 FQGNSA. Trimming at V came to 3 bases and at J to 3 bases, leaving 2 bases not matched to a gene. The CDR3 runs to 15 residues. In DNA form, the CDR3 reads TGTGCCAGCAGCTTCCTAGCGGGGCACACCGGGGAGCTGTTTTTT. This sequence encodes CASSFLAGHTGELFF.

This chain uses TRBV5-6 with TRBJ2-1, with D tentatively TRBD1 (6 bases). The CDR3 runs to 14 residues. Germline assignment: CDR1 SGHDT and CDR2 YYEEEE. Trimming pared 5 bases from V and 2 bases from J, leaving 11 bases between. CDR3 nucleotides: TGTGCCAGCAGATCACAGGGCCCCTACAATGAGCAGTTCTTC. This codes for CASRSQGPYNEQFF.

The chain uses TRBV30 and TRBJ2-1; TRBD2 might be the D (6 bases). CDR1 GTSNPN and CDR2 SVGIG come from the germline V gene (reference sequence). This CDR3 has 14 residues. V was shortened by 3 bases and J by 12 bases, with 21 bases between the two germline ends. In nucleotides, the CDR3 is TGTGCCTGGAGGGAAGGGGACTGGGTCACTGGGCAGTTCTTC. This translates into CAWREGDWVTGQFF.

J is TRBJ2-5 and V is TRBV4-1; 12 positions match TRBD2. Looked up from germline, CDR1 is MGHRA and CDR2 is YSYEKL. V shed 4 bases, J shed 5 bases, and the junction held 5 bases outside the gene matches. The CDR3 sequence is 15 residues long. CDR3 amino acids: CASSLGLAGYETQYF. DNA for the CDR3: TGCGCCAGCAGCCTAGGACTAGCGGGATATGAGACCCAGTACTTC.

This rearrangement joins TRBV2 to TRBJ2-5; the D gene is possibly TRBD2 (5 bases). V was clipped by 8 bases and J by 4 bases, with 14 bases between them. There are 13 residues in the CDR3. CDR1 and CDR2 (germline): SNHLY, FYNNEI. The CDR3 bases are TGTGCCAGCCGGCTCCGCGGAGGAGAGACCCAGTACTTC. Translation gives CASRLRGGETQYF.

This chain uses TRBV29-1 with TRBJ2-2, with D unclear. Germline V gene data show CDR1 as SQVTM and CDR2 as ANQGSEA. This CDR3 comprises 13 residues. The V gene lost 4 bases and the J gene lost 3 bases, with 9 bases spanning the gap. CDR3 in amino acids: CSVVGPYTGELFF. As DNA, the CDR3 is TGCAGCGTTGTTGGGCCCTACACCGGGGAGCTGTTTTTT.

V is TRBV11-2 and J is TRBJ2-2, with 8 bases aligning to TRBD2. Per the germline V gene, CDR1 is SGHAT and CDR2 is FQNNGV. The trim removed 1 base at V and 6 bases at J, leaving 4 bases unmatched. CDR3 length: 15 amino acids. The CDR3 reads CASSLVTSVAGELFF. The CDR3 nucleotides are TGTGCCAGCAGCTTAGTGACTAGCGTGGCCGGGGAGCTGTTTTTT.

The J gene is TRBJ1-1, the V gene TRBV5-1; TRBD1 matches at 10 bases. Germline CDR1 reads SGHRS; CDR2 reads YFSETQ. CDR3 length equals 15 residues. V was clipped by 3 bases and J by 5 bases; unmatched bases: 7. For the CDR3, the DNA is TGCGCCAGCAGCTGGGGGAGACAGGGGGCTACTGAAGCTTTCTTT. This codes for CASSWGRQGATEAFF.

This clone was recorded once. The chain employs TRBV10-3 and TRBJ2-3, with 12 bases aligning to TRBD2. This CDR3 comprises 16 residues. CDR1 is ENHRY and CDR2 is SYGVKD in the germline V gene. V gave up 4 bases and J gave up 6 bases; unmatched junction bases: 8. The CDR3 DNA reads as TGTGCCATCAGTGCGGGAACTAGCGGGAGGTCGGATACGCAGTATTTT. Encoded protein: CAISAGTSGRSDTQYF.

The chain couples TRBV11-3 to TRBJ2-5; 10 bases fit TRBD1. Germline CDR1 and CDR2: SGHNT and YENEEA. Trimming removed 5 bases from V and 1 base from J; junction bases left unmatched: 10. The CDR3 extends over 17 amino acids. The CDR3 reads CASSEGEGTGVQETQYF. CDR3 coding DNA: TGTGCCAGCAGCGAAGGGGAAGGGACAGGGGTCCAAGAGACCCAGTACTTC.

This clone was seen just once. The sample holds other DNA sequences that translate to the same CDR3. V gene TRBV30 combines with J gene TRBJ2-1, with TRBD2 identical over 7 bases. The CDR3 is 14 amino acids. Germline CDR1 reads GTSNPN; CDR2 reads SVGIG (reference sequence). Trimming cost V 3 bases and J 1 base; bases outside gene matches: 3. CDR3 bases: TGTGCCTGGAGCCGGGGAGGGTCCTACAATGAGCAGTTCTTC. Protein product: CAWSRGGSYNEQFF.

Here the CDR3 reads CASSRTGDGYTF. CDR3 coding DNA: TGTGCCAGCAGTCGTACAGGGGACGGCTACACCTTC. V gene TRBV12-3 or TRBV12-4 combines with J gene TRBJ1-2; 7 bases map to TRBD1. The CDR3 consists of 12 residues. V lost 5 bases and J lost 8; bases outside the gene matches: 5.

J is TRBJ1-1 and V is TRBV12-3 or TRBV12-4, with 7 bases identical to TRBD1. The V segment lost 4 bases and the J segment 4 bases; nucleotides outside the gene matches: 3. The CDR3 extends over 13 amino acids. In DNA form, the CDR3 reads TGTGCCAGCAGTTCGAAGGGGGCCACTGAAGCTTTCTTT. Encoded protein: CASSSKGATEAFF.

The chain employs TRBV7-9 and TRBJ1-2; a possible D gene is TRBD1 (5 bases). The V gene lost 5 bases and the J gene lost 2 bases, with 18 bases spanning the gap. The CDR3 is made up of 16 amino acids. CDR1 SEHNR and CDR2 FQNEAQ come from the germline V gene (reference sequence). CDR3 amino acids: CASSHSPRTPNYGYTF. As DNA, the CDR3 is TGTGCCAGCAGCCACTCCCCCCGGACACCAAACTATGGCTACACCTTC.

This clone has just one count. The chain recombines TRBV4-1 with TRBJ1-5; the D is unclear. This CDR3 has 14 amino acids. Trimming left V 1 base short and J 6 bases short, with 10 bases between. Germline V gene data show CDR1 as MGHRA and CDR2 as YSYEKL. DNA for the CDR3: TGCGCCAGCAGCCAAGTCCTACCCGGTCAGCCCCAGCATTTT. Protein sequence: CASSQVLPGQPQHF.

The chain couples TRBV28 to TRBJ1-5; 12 positions match TRBD1. V lost 5 bases, J lost 4 bases, and 15 bases stayed unmatched. Per the germline V gene, CDR1 is MDHEN and CDR2 is SYDVKM. The CDR3 runs 19 residues. DNA for the CDR3: TGTGCCAGCAGTAACATCCCCGGGACAGGGGGCCACTCTAATCAGCCCCAGCATTTT. Protein product: CASSNIPGTGGHSNQPQHF. The full variable domain, in which reference TRBV28 and TRBJ1-5 provide the parts outside the CDR3, is DVKVTQSSRYLVKRTGEKVFLECVQDMDHENMFWYRQDPGLGLRLIYFSYDVKMKEKGDIPEGYSVSREKKERFSLILESASTNQTSMYLCASSNIPGTGGHSNQPQHFGDGTRLSIL.

CDR3 DNA sequence: TGTGCCAGCAGCTCAACATCCGGGACTAGCGTCTGGAATGAGCAGTTCTTC. It encodes CASSSTSGTSVWNEQFF. The chain recombines TRBV13 with TRBJ2-1, with 10 bases that match TRBD2. Trimming removed 4 bases from V and 7 bases from J; junction bases left unmatched: 13. The CDR3 sequence is 17 residues long. Germline CDR1 is PRHDT and CDR2 is FYEKMQ (reference sequence).

The chain combines TRBV4-1 with TRBJ2-7; D is ambiguous. Trimming shortened V by 2 bases and J by 2 bases, and 19 bases separated the two germline ends. CDR1 and CDR2 (germline): MGHRA, YSYEKL. CDR3 length: 17 residues. This chain's CDR3 is CASSQPMTRFTPYEQYF. The CDR3 DNA reads as TGCGCCAGCAGCCAACCCATGACACGCTTCACGCCCTACGAGCAGTACTTC.

The gene calls are TRBV30 and TRBJ1-3; no reliable D call. Germline loops: CDR1 GTSNPN, CDR2 SVGIG (reference sequence). The CDR3 covers 15 residues. V gave up 4 bases and J gave up 0 bases, with 13 bases separating them. The CDR3 loop reads CAWKGGRNSGNTIYF. The CDR3 nucleotides read TGTGCCTGGAAAGGAGGCAGAAACTCTGGAAACACCATATATTTT.

In this sample, this clone turned up once. The gene calls are TRBV11-3 and TRBJ2-3; 8 positions match TRBD2. The trim removed 5 bases at V and 0 bases at J, leaving 7 bases unmatched. Germline CDR1 SGHNT, CDR2 YENEEA. The CDR3 runs to 16 residues. CDR3 protein: CASSPTSGRSTDTQYF. The CDR3 nucleotides read TGTGCCAGCAGCCCTACTAGCGGCCGCAGCACAGATACGCAGTATTTT. Filled out from reference TRBV11-3 and TRBJ2-3, the complete variable domain reads EAGVVQSPRYKIIEKKQPVAFWCNPISGHNTLYWYLQNLGQGPELLIRYENEEAVDDSQLPKDRFSAERLKGVDSTLKIQPAELGDSAVYLCASSPTSGRSTDTQYFGPGTRLTVL.

CDR3 sequence reads: CASSEQGRVKQYF. Written as DNA, the CDR3 is TGCGCCAGCAGTGAGCAGGGCAGGGTTAAGCAGTACTTC. The rearrangement links TRBV10-2 to TRBJ2-7; possible D gene TRBD1, 5 bases. CDR1 is WSHSY, CDR2 SAAADI, per germline. The CDR3 runs 13 residues. V was shortened by 2 bases and J by 8 bases, with 13 bases between the two germline ends.

Only one count was recorded for this clone. The chain employs TRBV12-3 or TRBV12-4 and TRBJ2-2; unclear D gene. V lost 3 bases, J lost 1 base, and 3 bases lay in between. The length of the CDR3 is 13 residues. CDR3 bases: TGTGCCAGCAGTTTCGGGAACACCGGGGAGCTGTTTTTT. Protein: CASSFGNTGELFF.

The chain uses TRBV18 and TRBJ2-7; 8 bases match TRBD2. The V and J ends lost 0 bases and 2 bases, in that order; junction bases with no gene match: 6. The CDR3 loop spans 16 amino acids. Germline values: CDR1 KGHSH, CDR2 LQKENI. The CDR3 coding sequence is TGTGCCAGCTCACCACCCGCTCGGGGGGGGCCCTACGAGCAGTACTTC. Encoded protein: CASSPPARGGPYEQYF.

The chain employs TRBV19 and TRBJ1-5; 8 bases are a match to TRBD1. CDR1 and CDR2 from the germline V gene are LNHDA and SQIVND (reference sequence). The CDR3 totals 14 residues. Trimming cost V 6 bases and J 5 bases; bases outside gene matches: 6. CDR3 sequence (DNA): TGTGCCAGTAGCCAGGGGGCGACGGATCAGCCCCAGCATTTT. Protein: CASSQGATDQPQHF.

The rearrangement uses TRBV5-1 and TRBJ1-2; 12 bases are a match to TRBD1. The CDR3 sequence is 15 residues long. Germline V gives CDR1 SGHRS, CDR2 YFSETQ. V was clipped by 4 bases and J by 4 bases; unmatched bases: 5. Here the CDR3 DNA reads TGCGCCAGCAGCCCGGGACAGGGGGCTGTCTATGGCTACACCTTC. As protein: CASSPGQGAVYGYTF.

This clone has just a few counts. The chain uses TRBV10-1 and TRBJ1-2; no firm D call. Germline values: CDR1 WNHNN, CDR2 SYGVQD (reference sequence). The CDR3 has 15 residues. Trimming stripped 0 bases from V and 2 bases from J, with 10 bases between. CDR3 nucleotides: TGCGCCAGCAGTGAGTCCCCGGCGGGGAACTATGGCTACACCTTC. Translated, it gives CASSESPAGNYGYTF.

The chain uses TRBV19 and TRBJ1-1; TRBD1 is a possible D gene (6 bases). Trimming shortened V by 6 bases and J by 7 bases, and 21 bases separated the two germline ends. The CDR3 runs 15 residues. From germline, CDR1 is LNHDA and CDR2 SQIVND (reference sequence). Here the CDR3 DNA reads TGTGCCAGTAGCCAAGGAAGGGGGATATTGGATGAAGCTTTCTTT. It encodes CASSQGRGILDEAFF.

This clone was counted only a few times. The gene calls are TRBV24-1 and TRBJ2-1, with D tentatively TRBD2 (6 bases). The germline gives CDR1 KGHDR, CDR2 SFDVKD. The V gene lost 4 bases and the J gene lost 7 bases, with 16 bases spanning the gap. This CDR3 has 15 amino acids. The CDR3 reads CATSDPGVGGNEQFF. The DNA for the CDR3 is TGTGCCACCAGTGACCCCGGAGTCGGGGGTAATGAGCAGTTCTTC.

This clone has only one observation. This chain joins TRBV6-5 and TRBJ2-7; D is possibly TRBD1 (6 bases). Germline-derived CDR1 and CDR2 are MNHEY and SVGAGI. V shed 6 bases and J shed 4 bases, with 13 bases lying between them. CDR3 length: 13 amino acids. The CDR3 DNA is TGTGCCAGCAGCCTTGACAGGAGTTACGAGCAGTACTTC. It codes for CASSLDRSYEQYF.